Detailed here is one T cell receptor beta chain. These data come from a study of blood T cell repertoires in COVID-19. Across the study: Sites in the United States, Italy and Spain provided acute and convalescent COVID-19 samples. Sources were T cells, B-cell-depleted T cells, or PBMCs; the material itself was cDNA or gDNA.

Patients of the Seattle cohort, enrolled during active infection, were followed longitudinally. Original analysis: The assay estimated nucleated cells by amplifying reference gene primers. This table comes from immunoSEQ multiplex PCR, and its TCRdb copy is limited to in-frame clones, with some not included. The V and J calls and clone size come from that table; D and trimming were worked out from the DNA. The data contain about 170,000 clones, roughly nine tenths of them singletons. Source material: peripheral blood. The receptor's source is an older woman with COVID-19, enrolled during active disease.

In DNA, the CDR3 is TGTGCCAGCAGTCCACGGACAGTGGGGCAGCATTTT. As protein: CASSPRTVGQHF. V usage is TRBV2 and J usage is TRBJ1-5, with D perhaps matching TRBD1 (6 bases). Per the germline V gene, CDR1 is SNHLY and CDR2 is FYNNEI. V shed 5 bases and J shed 13 bases, with 15 bases lying between them. CDR3 length equals 12 residues.